The following is a T cell receptor (beta chain) sequence with its context. This entry is derived from a study of a mutant IDH1 vaccine in newly diagnosed glioma. Study-level information: Males made up about 62% and females about 40% of treated patients, whose mean age was approximately 40 years. Most patients had received both radiotherapy and temozolomide, the prior options being radiotherapy, temozolomide, or both.

Libraries were prepared by immunoSEQ multiplex PCR; TCRdb keeps only in-frame clonotypes and omits some of them. Of roughly 34,000 clones listed, 65% to 80% are singletons. Noted time point: baseline, week 1 (first vaccination visit). Treatment defined: pre-vaccination baseline after standard-of-care therapy. The CDR3 has 13 amino acids. Trimming took 5 bases from V and 7 from J, leaving 15 bases between them. CDR1 and CDR2 from the germline V gene are MNHEY and SVGAGI. This chain links TRBV6-5 with TRBJ2-7; D is possibly TRBD2 (6 bases). The origin of this receptor is a man in his fifties with glioma. Some clones in this sample may be carry-over from other donors' samples. The sequencing here drew on peripheral blood mononuclear cells (PBMCs), taken from a glioma patient treated with radiotherapy, temozolomide or both. The CDR3 loop reads CASSGGASREQYF. The CDR3 DNA follows: TGTGCCAGCAGTGGCGGGGCCTCGAGGGAGCAGTACTTC.